What follows are 27 T cell receptor beta chains derived from one specimen sequenced in a study of OX40 agonist ivuxolimab in advanced cancers. The protocol was immunoSEQ multiplex PCR, while the TCRdb copy is restricted to in-frame clones and leaves out a portion. The sample lists 70,000 or so clones; roughly 90% were seen once. The input for sequencing was CD4+ or CD8+ T cells sorted from blood, taken in a trial of the OX40 agonist ivuxolimab. These receptors came from an adult with an advanced solid tumor such as melanoma, head and neck, liver or kidney cancer.

This chain uses TRBV7-8 with TRBJ1-1, with TRBD1 as a possible D gene (6 bases). From germline, CDR1 is SGHVS and CDR2 FQNEAQ. The CDR3 contains 17 residues. V lost 5 bases and J 0 bases, leaving 19 bases between the germline ends. CDR3 bases: TGTGCCAGCAGCCTTCCCAGGGGCAGGGTCATGAACACTGAAGCTTTCTTT. It translates to CASSLPRGRVMNTEAFF. Supplemented by reference TRBV7-8 and TRBJ1-1, the full variable domain reads GAGVSQSPRYKVAKRGQDVALRCDPISGHVSLFWYQQALGQGPEFLTYFQNEAQLDKSGLPSDRFFAERPEGSVSTLKIQRTQQEDSAVYLCASSLPRGRVMNTEAFFGQGTRLTVV.

The chain links TRBV19 to TRBJ2-3; 7 bases match TRBD2. The length of the CDR3 is 18 residues. The V gene end was trimmed by 1 base and the J gene end by 2 bases; junction bases not matched to a gene: 12. The germline V gene encodes CDR1 LNHDA and CDR2 SQIVND (reference sequence). DNA of the CDR3: TGTGCCAGTAGTATAGTGTTTCGGGGGGAGAGTATCACAGATACGCAGTATTTT. This sequence encodes CASSIVFRGESITDTQYF.

V and J are TRBV7-6 and TRBJ2-7; 8 nucleotides align to TRBD2. Germline loops: CDR1 SGHVS, CDR2 FNYEAQ. The V gene end was trimmed by 5 bases and the J gene end by 6 bases; junction bases not matched to a gene: 6. The CDR3 covers 13 residues. CDR3 sequence: CASSPGGPPEQYF. CDR3 nucleotides: TGTGCCAGCAGCCCGGGGGGGCCGCCCGAGCAGTACTTC.

The chain joins TRBV6-1 to TRBJ1-5; a possible D gene is TRBD1 (6 bases). This CDR3 contains 16 residues. Germline loops: CDR1 MNHNS, CDR2 SASEGT. V was shortened by 2 bases and J by 0 bases, with 11 bases between the two germline ends. The DNA of the CDR3 is TGTGCCAGCAGTGAATGGTCAGGGGATAGCAATCAGCCCCAGCATTTT. Amino acid sequence: CASSEWSGDSNQPQHF.

This clone occurred a few times. The rearrangement joins TRBV6-5 to TRBJ1-5, with D uncertain. Trimming cost V 2 bases and J 6 bases, with 8 bases left between them. Germline V gene sequence: CDR1 MNHEY, CDR2 SVGAGI. The CDR3 consists of 13 residues. The CDR3 region is CASSYEGSQPQHF. Here the CDR3 DNA reads TGTGCCAGCAGTTACGAGGGATCTCAGCCCCAGCATTTT.

The rearrangement joins TRBV5-4 to TRBJ2-1; perhaps TRBD2 as D (7 bases). The CDR3 extends over 15 amino acids. V was pared by 4 bases and J by 2 bases, with 13 bases between. CDR1 is SGHNT and CDR2 is YYREEE in the germline V gene (reference sequence). CDR3: CASSPAGATYNEQFF. CDR3 coding DNA: TGTGCCAGCAGCCCCGCGGGGGCCACCTACAATGAGCAGTTCTTC. Full variable domain (remainder filled in from reference TRBV5-4 and TRBJ2-1): ETGVTQSPTHLIKTRGQQVTLRCSSQSGHNTVSWYQQALGQGPQFIFQYYREEENGRGNFPPRFSGLQFPNYSSELNVNALELDDSALYLCASSPAGATYNEQFFGPGTRLTVL.

The chain couples TRBV7-7 to TRBJ2-7; no firm D call. V was cut by 6 bases and J by 3 bases, with 15 bases left in between. CDR1 is SSHAT and CDR2 is FNYEAQ in the germline V gene (reference sequence). This CDR3 is 14 amino acids long. For the CDR3, the DNA is TGTGCCAGCAGTTCTGGGCTAGTGGGCTACGAGCAGTACTTC. Translated: CASSSGLVGYEQYF.

Details on this clone: The sample holds other DNA sequences that translate to the same CDR3. V usage is TRBV9 and J usage is TRBJ2-5; no clear D gene. The germline gives CDR1 SGDLS, CDR2 YYNGEE. V gave up 0 bases and J gave up 1 base, with 7 bases separating them. This CDR3 spans 14 amino acids. CDR3 nucleotide sequence: TGTGCCAGCAGCGTAGGAGGTTCCCAAGAGACCCAGTACTTC. This codes for CASSVGGSQETQYF.

J is TRBJ2-7 and V is TRBV14; TRBD1 matches at 10 bases. After removal of 4 bases from V and 3 bases from J, the junction contained 6 bases not matched to a gene. Germline V gene lookup returns CDR1 SGHDN and CDR2 FVKESK. The length of the CDR3 is 15 residues. CDR3 nucleotides: TGTGCCAGCAGCCCCCGGGACAGGGGATTCTACGAGCAGTACTTC. This encodes CASSPRDRGFYEQYF.

The rearrangement uses TRBV7-3 and TRBJ1-1; TRBD1 matches at 8 bases. This CDR3 comprises 14 residues. CDR1 is SGHTA, CDR2 FQGTGA, per germline. The trim removed 5 bases at V and 4 bases at J, leaving 6 bases unmatched. DNA for the CDR3: TGTGCCAGCAGCCCACAGGGGGAGGCCACTGAAGCTTTCTTT. It encodes CASSPQGEATEAFF.

This sequence joins TRBV7-9 and TRBJ2-7; TRBD1 might be the D (6 bases). V was shortened by 7 bases and J by 2 bases, with 12 bases between the two germline ends. The CDR3 spans 13 residues. Looked up from germline, CDR1 is SEHNR and CDR2 is FQNEAQ (reference sequence). CDR3 amino acids: CASNLDSTYEQYF. The CDR3 DNA sequence: TGTGCCAGCAACCTGGACAGCACCTACGAGCAGTACTTC.

CDR3 loop: CASSPPKGEGEKLFF. CDR3 DNA: TGTGCCAGCTCACCTCCGAAAGGCGAAGGAGAAAAACTGTTTTTT. The V gene is TRBV18, the J gene TRBJ1-4, with D uncertain. Trimming took 3 bases from V and 8 from J, leaving 16 bases between them. Per the germline V gene, CDR1 is KGHSH and CDR2 is LQKENI. The length of the CDR3 is 15 residues.

This chain links TRBV15 with TRBJ1-2; D is ambiguous. This CDR3 is 15 amino acids long. The germline V and J ends were trimmed by 0 bases and 4 bases, with 12 bases remaining between them. Germline V gene data show CDR1 as LNHNV and CDR2 as YYDKDF (reference sequence). The CDR3 sequence: CATSRDFQTLYGYTF. The CDR3 DNA is TGTGCCACCAGCAGAGATTTTCAGACGCTCTATGGCTACACCTTC. The full variable domain, in which reference TRBV15 and TRBJ1-2 provide the parts outside the CDR3, is DAMVIQNPRYQVTQFGKPVTLSCSQTLNHNVMYWYQQKSSQAPKLLFHYYDKDFNNEADTPDNFQSRRPNTSFCFLDIRSPGLGDTAMYLCATSRDFQTLYGYTFGSGTRLTVV.

The V gene is TRBV20-1, the J gene TRBJ1-5; D unclear. Trimming left V 6 bases short and J 7 bases short, with 7 bases between. The V gene's germline CDR1 is DFQATT and CDR2 SNEGSKA (reference sequence). The CDR3 consists of 10 residues. CDR3 sequence (DNA): TGCAGTGCCCTTCGACAGCCCCAGCATTTT. It codes for CSALRQPQHF.

In this sample, this clone turned up once. The chain recombines TRBV28 with TRBJ1-2, with TRBD1 matching 9 bases. CDR1 and CDR2 from the germline V gene are MDHEN and SYDVKM. V trimming: 1 base; J trimming: 11 bases; junction bases outside the gene matches: 11. There are 15 residues in the CDR3. The CDR3 reads CASSLYLSRDREYTF. As DNA, the CDR3 is TGTGCCAGCAGTTTATACTTAAGCCGGGACAGGGAGTACACCTTC.

The chain is built from TRBV4-2 and TRBJ1-4; 8 bases agree with TRBD1. The germline V gene encodes CDR1 LGHNA and CDR2 YNFKEQ. V shed 3 bases, J shed 3 bases, and the junction held 6 bases outside the gene matches. The CDR3 covers 16 residues. CDR3 loop: CASSHGRGLANEKLFF. The CDR3 nucleotides read TGTGCCAGCAGCCATGGCAGGGGGCTTGCTAATGAAAAACTGTTTTTT.

This chain links TRBV14 with TRBJ2-7; 7 bases fit TRBD2. V gave up 5 bases and J gave up 7 bases; unmatched junction bases: 14. CDR1 is SGHDN, CDR2 FVKESK, per germline. There are 15 residues in the CDR3. The CDR3 coding sequence is TGTGCCAGCAGCGTTCACCGGGGAGGGCTGGGGGAGCAGTACTTC. Its protein is CASSVHRGGLGEQYF.

The chain carries TRBV27 and TRBJ1-5, with no clear D. Germline V gene lookup returns CDR1 MNHEY and CDR2 SMNVEV (reference sequence). The ends were cut back, 5 bases at V and 3 bases at J, with 14 bases in the middle. This CDR3 is built from 15 residues. The CDR3 DNA reads as TGTGCCAGCAGTCCGGGCGCCGGCATCAATCAGCCCCAGCATTTT. Translation gives CASSPGAGINQPQHF.

The chain has TRBV9 and TRBJ1-5, with 7 bases matching TRBD1. The germline gives CDR1 SGDLS, CDR2 YYNGEE. The CDR3 covers 14 residues. V lost 1 base and J lost 6; bases outside the gene matches: 4. The CDR3: CASSVHDRVQPQHF. The CDR3 DNA follows: TGTGCCAGCAGCGTACATGACAGGGTTCAGCCCCAGCATTTT.

The gene calls are TRBV11-2 and TRBJ2-7, with 7 bases identical to TRBD1. Per germline, CDR1 SGHAT and CDR2 FQNNGV. This CDR3 contains 14 residues. The V and J ends lost 3 bases and 3 bases, in that order; junction bases with no gene match: 5. The DNA for the CDR3 is TGTGCCAGCAGCTTTAGGGACAGTTACTACGAGCAGTACTTC. Its translation: CASSFRDSYYEQYF.

The V call is TRBV10-2, the J call TRBJ2-3, with 7 bases fitting TRBD2. The CDR3 runs 14 residues. Germline assignment: CDR1 WSHSY and CDR2 SAAADI. V shed 3 bases, J shed 3 bases, and the junction held 3 bases outside the gene matches. CDR3 coding DNA: TGCGCCAGCAGTGACCCAGCGGGAACAGATACGCAGTATTTT. This codes for CASSDPAGTDTQYF.

The chain combines TRBV7-7 with TRBJ2-2; D is unresolved. CDR3 length: 12 residues. The germline V gene has CDR1 SSHAT and CDR2 FNYEAQ (reference sequence). The CDR3 loop reads CAIPRSTGELFF. For the CDR3, the DNA is TGTGCTATCCCAAGGTCGACCGGGGAGCTGTTTTTT.

V usage is TRBV11-2 and J usage is TRBJ1-3; no definite D call. The V end lost 2 bases, the J end lost 5 bases, and 19 bases lay between the germline ends. Germline CDR1 reads SGHAT; CDR2 reads FQNNGV. The CDR3 covers 17 residues. The CDR3: CASSLPFLPYSRNTIYF. The CDR3 DNA reads TGTGCCAGCAGCTTACCCTTCCTTCCTTATTCTAGAAACACCATATATTTT.

The chain is built from TRBV6-5 and TRBJ2-7; TRBD2 matches 9 bases. The V gene's germline CDR1 is MNHEY and CDR2 SVGAGI. The CDR3 runs to 13 residues. V trimming: 7 bases; J trimming: 7 bases; junction bases outside the gene matches: 8. Written as DNA, the CDR3 is TGTGCCAGCAAAGGGCGGGGGGGCCTGGAGCAGTACTTC. Residues: CASKGRGGLEQYF.

The table lists this clone with a count of one. The chain joins TRBV7-2 to TRBJ1-1; D ambiguous. Germline assignment: CDR1 SGHTA and CDR2 FQGNSA. The CDR3 runs to 12 residues. V gave up 9 bases and J gave up 0 bases, with 8 bases separating them. CDR3: CASGELNTEAFF. CDR3 in DNA: TGTGCCAGTGGCGAATTGAACACTGAAGCTTTCTTT.

This rearrangement joins TRBV29-1 to TRBJ1-2; a weak D match, TRBD1 (5 bases). Trimming removed 7 bases from V and 0 bases from J, with 15 bases in between. The CDR3 is 14 residues long. Germline CDR1 reads SQVTM; CDR2 reads ANQGSEA. CDR3 nucleotides: TGCAGCGCCGAGGCGACAGAGACTAACTATGGCTACACCTTC. Its translation is CSAEATETNYGYTF.

The chain is built from TRBV5-1 and TRBJ2-7; D possibly corresponds to TRBD1 (5 bases). The CDR3 length is 13 residues. From germline, CDR1 is SGHRS and CDR2 YFSETQ. V was clipped by 2 bases and J by 5 bases, with 11 bases between them. Written as DNA, the CDR3 is TGCGCCAGCAGCTTTCAGGGCCCGGACGAGCAGTACTTC. Amino acids: CASSFQGPDEQYF.